Below are 31 T cell receptor beta chains sequenced from a single sample in a study of response to subunit inactivated influenza vaccine. TCRdb re-derived calls from the RT-PCR reads in MiXCR, one entry per CDR3 protein. The table has 150,000 to 200,000 distinct CDR3 sequences, 9.5% to 13% seen once. The input for sequencing was non-naive T cells sorted from PBMCs, taken roughly 47 days after vaccination. The receptors shown here come from a man aged 50 to 60 who received an inactivated influenza vaccine.

This clonotype was detected only a few times. The chain couples TRBV24-1 to TRBJ2-2, with 8 nucleotides matching TRBD2. The length of the CDR3 is 15 residues. Germline V lookup: CDR1 KGHDR, CDR2 SFDVKD. With V trimmed by 3 bases and J by 3 bases, 2 bases remained unmatched. The CDR3 spells CATSDKLADTGELFF. In DNA, the CDR3 is TGTGCCACCAGTGATAAACTAGCGGACACCGGGGAGCTGTTTTTT.

This chain links TRBV10-3 with TRBJ2-7, with 7 nucleotides matching TRBD1. Per the germline V gene, CDR1 is ENHRY and CDR2 is SYGVKD. This CDR3 contains 16 residues. J was trimmed by 4 bases and V by 6 bases; bases with no gene match: 15. As DNA, the CDR3 is TGTGCCATCAGCCCAGGGGGTGGTCAGTCCAGGTACGAGCAGTACTTC. Translation gives CAISPGGGQSRYEQYF.

V usage is TRBV5-5 and J usage is TRBJ2-1, with D unclear. V was pared by 5 bases and J by 8 bases, with 17 bases between. Germline V CDR1 and CDR2: SGHKS, YYEKEE (reference sequence). The CDR3 is 14 amino acids. The CDR3 region is CASSWALEFHEQFF. The CDR3, as DNA: TGTGCCAGCAGTTGGGCCTTAGAATTCCATGAGCAGTTCTTC.

The gene calls are TRBV5-1 and TRBJ2-3; D is tentatively TRBD1 or TRBD2 (5 bases each). The CDR3 has 15 residues. Germline lookup yields CDR1 SGHRS and CDR2 YFSETQ. V lost 4 bases, J lost 4 bases, and 16 bases lay in between. CDR3 sequence (DNA): TGCGCCAGCAGCCTCGGGACCTCCGGGCCAGATACGCAGTATTTT. Protein: CASSLGTSGPDTQYF.

V is TRBV7-8 and J is TRBJ1-4; D uncertain. V gave up 1 base and J gave up 0 bases, with 6 bases separating them. CDR3 length equals 15 residues. Germline CDR1 SGHVS, CDR2 FQNEAQ. The CDR3 nucleotides are TGTGCCAGCAGCTTAGATCCAGCAACTAATGAAAAACTGTTTTTT. Amino acid sequence: CASSLDPATNEKLFF.

The chain has TRBV20-1 and TRBJ1-4, with D unclear. Trimming cost V 3 bases and J 5 bases, with 10 bases left between them. CDR3 length equals 13 residues. Germline V lookup: CDR1 DFQATT, CDR2 SNEGSKA (reference sequence). The CDR3 DNA sequence: TGCAGTGCTAGGGAGGGTAGAAATGAAAAACTGTTTTTT. Amino acid sequence: CSAREGRNEKLFF.

This clonotype occurred many times. This chain connects TRBV7-9 to TRBJ2-5, with 9 bases fitting TRBD1. Trimming at V came to 3 bases and at J to 6 bases, leaving 8 bases not matched to a gene. From germline, CDR1 is SEHNR and CDR2 FQNEAQ (reference sequence). This CDR3 spans 15 amino acids. The CDR3 nucleotides are TGTGCCAGCAGCTTTACCGGGACAGGGTTTCAGACCCAGTACTTC. Protein sequence: CASSFTGTGFQTQYF.

The chain links TRBV11-2 to TRBJ2-1; 16 bases line up with TRBD2. In germline, CDR1 is SGHAT, CDR2 FQNNGV. The V gene end was trimmed by 3 bases and the J gene end by 6 bases; junction bases not matched to a gene: 14. The CDR3 extends over 20 amino acids. CDR3 bases: TGTGCCAGCAGCTTGAGATCCGGGACTAGCGGGAGGGCAGCGCTCAATGAGCAGTTCTTC. Its translation: CASSLRSGTSGRAALNEQFF.

This clonotype has only a few counts. The chain links TRBV14 to TRBJ2-3; the D is unclear. V lost 3 bases and J 3 bases, leaving 16 bases between the germline ends. The CDR3 contains 16 residues. In germline, CDR1 is SGHDN, CDR2 FVKESK. This chain's CDR3 is CASSHPRGWGTDTQYF. For the CDR3, the DNA is TGTGCCAGCAGCCACCCCCGTGGGTGGGGTACAGATACGCAGTATTTT.

This clonotype was picked up many times. Relative to the germline gene, one junction end is altered; a read error may explain this. The chain links TRBV20-1 to TRBJ2-5, with a weak D call TRBD1 (6 bases). Germline CDR1 DFQATT, CDR2 SNEGSKA (reference sequence). The CDR3 is 14 amino acids. CDR3 loop: CSASSQGNQGTQYF. The CDR3, as DNA: TGCAGTGCTAGTAGTCAGGGGAATCAAGGGACCCAGTACTTC.

The J gene is TRBJ2-1, the V gene TRBV12-3 or TRBV12-4, with 7 bases aligning to TRBD2. Germline trimming cut 4 bases from V and 10 bases from J; bases unmatched to any gene: 13. The CDR3 is 15 residues long. In DNA form, the CDR3 reads TGTGCCAGCAGTTGGGTAGGTGGGAGGGCCAAGGAGCAGTTCTTC. It encodes CASSWVGGRAKEQFF.

This clonotype has at least ten counts. This chain connects TRBV7-2 to TRBJ2-1, with 7 bases fitting TRBD1. The J segment lost 0 bases and the V segment lost 7 bases, leaving 6 bases of the junction unmatched. Germline-derived CDR1 and CDR2 are SGHTA and FQGNSA. The CDR3 is made up of 15 amino acids. The CDR3 region is CASTVQGDSYNEQFF. The CDR3 nucleotides are TGTGCCAGCACTGTTCAGGGGGACTCCTACAATGAGCAGTTCTTC.

This clonotype appeared many times. The CDR3 sequence is CSARTGATIEQFF. The CDR3 nucleotides are TGCAGTGCACGAACAGGGGCTACAATCGAGCAGTTCTTC. The chain combines TRBV20-1 with TRBJ2-1, with 7 positions matching TRBD1. The CDR3 is 13 residues long. Per germline, CDR1 DFQATT and CDR2 SNEGSKA (reference sequence). The V gene end was trimmed by 6 bases and the J gene end by 10 bases; junction bases not matched to a gene: 12.

This clonotype was seen ten or more times. The CDR3 DNA sequence: TGTGCCAGCAGTTATTCACAGGGACTAGGGGAAAAACTGTTTTTT. This sequence encodes CASSYSQGLGEKLFF. The genes are TRBV6-5 and TRBJ1-4, with D tentatively TRBD1 (6 bases). The germline V gene has CDR1 MNHEY and CDR2 SVGAGI. The CDR3 has 15 amino acids. V lost 3 bases and J 8 bases, leaving 16 bases between the germline ends.

The table lists this clonotype with many counts. The rearrangement uses TRBV2 and TRBJ2-2; D possibly corresponds to TRBD1 (5 bases). This CDR3 spans 14 amino acids. V was trimmed by 3 bases and J by 2 bases, leaving 7 bases between them. The germline V gene encodes CDR1 SNHLY and CDR2 FYNNEI. The CDR3 sequence is CASSDDRNTGELFF. The CDR3 nucleotides are TGTGCCAGCAGTGATGACAGAAACACCGGGGAGCTGTTTTTT.

Note on this clonotype: The junction departs from the called germline gene at one end, perhaps through a read error. The chain employs TRBV2 and TRBJ1-1; no firm D call. This CDR3 spans 11 amino acids. Germline CDR1 and CDR2: SNHLY and FYNNEI. The CDR3 region is CASTMKTEAFF. In nucleotides, the CDR3 is TGTGCCAGTACCATGAAGACTGAAGCTTTCTTT.

The chain combines TRBV6-5 with TRBJ1-2; 11 bases line up with TRBD1. Germline V CDR1 and CDR2: MNHEY, SVGAGI. V lost 2 bases, J lost 7 bases, and 3 bases stayed unmatched. This CDR3 contains 14 residues. DNA of the CDR3: TGTGCCAGCAGTTACGAAGGGACAGGGGGTGGCTACACCTTC. It specifies CASSYEGTGGGYTF.

This clonotype was recorded a few times. The genes are TRBV5-5 and TRBJ1-6, with D possibly matching TRBD1 (5 bases). The CDR3 sequence is 15 residues long. V lost 1 base, J lost 5 bases, and 10 bases lay in between. The germline V gene encodes CDR1 SGHKS and CDR2 YYEKEE (reference sequence). The CDR3 region has the DNA TGTGCCAGCAGCTTGACGGGGGTGAATAATTCACCCCTCCACTTT. Translation: CASSLTGVNNSPLHF.

In its sample, this clonotype was seen many times. The rearrangement links TRBV12-3 or TRBV12-4 to TRBJ2-5; 10 bases align to TRBD2. V was pared by 5 bases and J by 4 bases, with 4 bases of the junction left unmatched. There are 14 residues in the CDR3. The CDR3 region has the DNA TGTGCCAGCAGTGGCCGGACTAGCGGAGAGACCCAGTACTTC. Translating gives CASSGRTSGETQYF.

The genes are TRBV4-1 and TRBJ1-5, with TRBD1 matching 7 bases. Germline lookup yields CDR1 MGHRA and CDR2 YSYEKL. The CDR3 consists of 17 residues. Trimming removed 1 base from V and 2 bases from J; junction bases left unmatched: 8. The CDR3 DNA is TGCGCCAGCAGCCAAGCCAGCACAGGGGCCGGCAATCAGCCCCAGCATTTT. Its protein is CASSQASTGAGNQPQHF.

This clonotype came up many times. The J gene is TRBJ2-7, the V gene TRBV5-1, with no clear D. V lost 0 bases, J lost 4 bases, and 17 bases lay in between. Germline CDR1 is SGHRS and CDR2 is YFSETQ. The CDR3 totals 16 residues. Here the CDR3 reads CASSLALSGSIYEQYF. The CDR3 DNA reads as TGCGCCAGCAGCTTGGCCCTATCGGGTTCAATATACGAGCAGTACTTC.

This clonotype was seen many times. The chain joins TRBV7-2 to TRBJ1-2, with 10 nucleotides matching TRBD1. This CDR3 contains 14 residues. With 7 bases clipped from V and 4 bases from J, the junction kept 6 bases outside the gene matches. CDR1 SGHTA and CDR2 FQGNSA come from the germline V gene. Here the CDR3 DNA reads TGTGCCAGCACTCCGACAGGGGGCGGCTATGGCTACACCTTC. Its protein product is CASTPTGGGYGYTF. The full variable domain, rest sourced from reference TRBV7-2 and TRBJ1-2, is GAGVSQSPSNKVTEKGKDVELRCDPISGHTALYWYRQSLGQGLEFLIYFQGNSAPDKSGLPSDRFSAERTGGSVSTLTIQRTQQEDSAVYLCASTPTGGGYGYTFGSGTRLTVV.

This clonotype was counted at least ten times. This sequence joins TRBV7-6 and TRBJ2-1; weak D call: TRBD2 (6 bases). V was trimmed by 5 bases and J by 6 bases, leaving 20 bases between them. Germline V gives CDR1 SGHVS, CDR2 FNYEAQ. The CDR3 is 16 amino acids. The DNA of the CDR3 is TGTGCCAGCAGCCCAGCGCGGGGCTCCGGGGGCAATGAGCAGTTCTTC. Protein: CASSPARGSGGNEQFF.

CDR3 coding DNA: TGTGCCAGCAGCTTGGGACAGAACCCCTTCTATGGCTACACCTTC. Amino acid sequence: CASSLGQNPFYGYTF. V gene TRBV7-9 combines with J gene TRBJ1-2; 7 positions match TRBD1. This CDR3 spans 15 amino acids. V lost 3 bases to trimming and J lost 4 bases; unmatched junction nucleotides: 8. Per germline, CDR1 SEHNR and CDR2 FQNEAQ (reference sequence).

J is TRBJ2-1 and V is TRBV9; TRBD2 matches at 12 bases. After removal of 3 bases from V and 1 base from J, the junction contained 2 bases not matched to a gene. The CDR3 covers 16 residues. Looked up from germline, CDR1 is SGDLS and CDR2 is YYNGEE. The CDR3 protein is CASSASGRDSYNEQFF. CDR3 DNA sequence: TGTGCCAGCAGCGCTAGCGGGAGGGATTCCTACAATGAGCAGTTCTTC.

J is TRBJ2-2 and V is TRBV27; possibly TRBD1 or TRBD2 for D (5 bases each). CDR1 and CDR2 from the germline V gene are MNHEY and SMNVEV (reference sequence). The CDR3 spans 14 residues. Trimming cost V 9 bases and J 5 bases, with 16 bases left between them. CDR3 sequence (DNA): TGTGCCAGTCGACAGTTACTAGAGACCGGGGAGCTGTTTTTT. Protein: CASRQLLETGELFF.

This clonotype has a handful of counts. The rearrangement uses TRBV18 and TRBJ2-5; no reliable D call. Germline V gives CDR1 KGHSH, CDR2 LQKENI. Deletions cut 0 bases from V and 3 bases from J, with 8 bases between. The length of the CDR3 is 14 residues. This CDR3 is CASSPPTLKETQYF. CDR3 nucleotide sequence: TGTGCCAGCTCACCACCGACCTTGAAAGAGACCCAGTACTTC.

The sample holds a few counts of this clonotype. The CDR3 bases are TGTGCCAGCAGCTTAGCCCGTGGGCTGAACCCGGCAGATACGCAGTATTTT. Its protein product is CASSLARGLNPADTQYF. The chain joins TRBV7-8 to TRBJ2-3; D is ambiguous. V was cut by 0 bases and J by 4 bases, with 17 bases left in between. The germline V gene has CDR1 SGHVS and CDR2 FQNEAQ. This CDR3 has 17 residues.

This clonotype appeared a few times. The chain recombines TRBV3-1 with TRBJ2-1; D is unclear. In germline, CDR1 is LGHDT, CDR2 YNNKEL (reference sequence). The CDR3 is 15 residues long. V was pared by 7 bases and J by 0 bases, with 13 bases between. CDR3 coding DNA: TGTGCCAGCACTCCCGGAACACCCTCCTACAATGAGCAGTTCTTC. This gives the protein CASTPGTPSYNEQFF.

This clonotype was observed at least ten times. The rearrangement uses TRBV7-2 and TRBJ2-2; 7 bases agree with TRBD1. Trimming took 5 bases from V and 0 from J; bases not matched to a gene: 3. This CDR3 has 15 residues. CDR1 is SGHTA and CDR2 is FQGNSA in the germline V gene. CDR3 loop: CASSQQGTNTGELFF. Here the CDR3 DNA reads TGTGCCAGCAGCCAACAGGGGACGAACACCGGGGAGCTGTTTTTT.

The table lists this clonotype with a few counts. V is TRBV29-1 and J is TRBJ2-5; 9 nucleotides align to TRBD2. The CDR3 runs to 15 residues. V lost 2 bases to trimming and J lost 5 bases; unmatched junction nucleotides: 9. Germline-derived CDR1 and CDR2 are SQVTM and ANQGSEA. CDR3 DNA: TGCAGCGTTGAATGGCGGGGGGGCCTTCAGGAGACCCAGTACTTC. Translated, it gives CSVEWRGGLQETQYF.